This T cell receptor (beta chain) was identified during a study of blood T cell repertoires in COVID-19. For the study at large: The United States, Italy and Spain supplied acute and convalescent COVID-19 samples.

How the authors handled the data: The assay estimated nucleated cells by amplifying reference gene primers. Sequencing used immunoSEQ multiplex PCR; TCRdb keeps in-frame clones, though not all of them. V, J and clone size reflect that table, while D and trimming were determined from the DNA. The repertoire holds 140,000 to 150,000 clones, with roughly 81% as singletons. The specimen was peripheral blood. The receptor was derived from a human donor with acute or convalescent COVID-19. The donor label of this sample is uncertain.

The chain's CDR3 is CASSPKIPTSSSYNSPLHF. In DNA, the CDR3 is TGCGCCAGCAGCCCGAAGATTCCTACTTCGAGCTCCTATAATTCACCCCTCCACTTT. The rearrangement links TRBV4-3 to TRBJ1-6, with unresolved D. V was cut by 4 bases and J by 0 bases, with 19 bases left in between. The CDR3 consists of 19 residues. From germline, CDR1 is LGHNA and CDR2 YSLEER.